This T cell receptor (beta chain) derives from a study of shared clonotypes between healthy human individuals. Study information: Each donor's CD8 memory used one plate, CD8 naive two, each CD4 subset three.

It was CD45RO-negative cells, positively selected for CCR7, that made up naive CD8 cells, with terminally differentiated effector memory CD45RA+ cells excluded. On this clone itself: Its antigen is undetermined.

Repertoires were generated with immunoSEQ multiplex PCR, while TCRdb's copy carries only in-frame clones and drops some. This repertoire shows millions of clones, about 92% found once; its top ten account for roughly 1.8%. Study observations and caveats: All-four-donor shared clonotypes had higher generation probabilities than non-shared clonotypes did. Specimens sampled were limited to blood, with tissue repertoires likely differing.

The material sequenced was naive CD8+ T cells from PBMCs. The receptor was isolated from a man aged 18 to 29 in good health. Some clones in this sample may be carry-over from other donors' samples.

The CDR3 nucleotides read TGTGCCAGCAGCATCGGGACAGGACAAGAGCAGTTCTTC. Protein: CASSIGTGQEQFF. This chain connects TRBV11-2 to TRBJ2-1; 8 bases map to TRBD1. V trimming: 5 bases; J trimming: 10 bases; junction bases outside the gene matches: 7. CDR1 and CDR2 from the germline V gene are SGHAT and FQNNGV. The CDR3 is 13 amino acids.